A single sample gave rise to the 18 T cell receptor beta chains below, sequenced in a study of OX40 agonist ivuxolimab in advanced cancers. TCRdb's table, derived via immunoSEQ multiplex PCR, lists solely in-frame clones and lacks some. The data hold about 20,000 clones, with less than 90% observed a single time. Sample: CD4+ or CD8+ T cells sorted from blood, taken in a trial of the OX40 agonist ivuxolimab. The receptors shown here come from an adult with an advanced solid tumor such as melanoma, head and neck, liver or kidney cancer.

This sequence joins TRBV7-9 and TRBJ2-1, with 8 positions matching TRBD2. Germline V gives CDR1 SEHNR, CDR2 FQNEAQ (reference sequence). Trimming took 2 bases from V and 7 from J; bases not matched to a gene: 4. The CDR3 loop spans 14 amino acids. The CDR3 region has the DNA TGTGCCAGCAGCTTAAGCGGGAGCGTGAATGAGCAGTTCTTC. This gives the protein CASSLSGSVNEQFF. Full variable domain (missing parts from reference TRBV7-9 and TRBJ2-1): DTGVSQNPRHKITKRGQNVTFRCDPISEHNRLYWYRQTLGQGPEFLTYFQNEAQLEKSRLLSDRFSAERPKGSFSTLEIQRTEQGDSAMYLCASSLSGSVNEQFFGPGTRLTVL.

The V and J genes are TRBV4-2 and TRBJ1-1, with D possibly TRBD1 on 5 matching bases. Germline V lookup: CDR1 LGHNA, CDR2 YNFKEQ. V lost 1 base to trimming and J lost 1 base, with 7 bases between them. The CDR3 length is 14 residues. The CDR3 nucleotides read TGTGCCAGCAGCCAAGGACAGACGAACACTGAAGCTTTCTTT. Protein sequence: CASSQGQTNTEAFF.

V and J are TRBV7-2 and TRBJ2-1; 7 bases align to TRBD2. The V gene end was trimmed by 5 bases and the J gene end by 10 bases; junction bases not matched to a gene: 17. This CDR3 has 16 residues. Per the germline V gene, CDR1 is SGHTA and CDR2 is FQGNSA. The CDR3: CASSPPQSLALMEQFF. The DNA of the CDR3 is TGTGCCAGCAGCCCCCCGCAATCACTAGCGCTGATGGAGCAGTTCTTC.

This chain links TRBV4-2 with TRBJ1-1, with TRBD1 identical over 9 bases. After removal of 5 bases from V and 1 base from J, the junction contained 14 bases not matched to a gene. The V gene's germline CDR1 is LGHNA and CDR2 YNFKEQ. CDR3 size: 18 residues. The CDR3, as DNA: TGTGCCAGCAGCAGGTTCCAAACAGGGGGCGGTGGGAACACTGAAGCTTTCTTT. Its translation is CASSRFQTGGGGNTEAFF.

The genes are TRBV6-6 and TRBJ2-7, with D possibly matching TRBD1 (7 bases). Deletions cut 8 bases from V and 1 base from J, with 12 bases between. The CDR3 spans 13 residues. Germline CDR1 MNHNY, CDR2 SVGAGI (reference sequence). CDR3 sequence: CASFGGQSYEQYF. The CDR3 bases are TGTGCCAGCTTCGGGGGACAGTCCTACGAGCAGTACTTC.

The rearrangement uses TRBV9 and TRBJ2-5; tentative D call: TRBD2 (5 bases). The germline gives CDR1 SGDLS, CDR2 YYNGEE. The CDR3 extends over 14 amino acids. Deletions cut 1 base from V and 5 bases from J, with 12 bases between. CDR3 sequence (DNA): TGTGCCAGCAGCGTATCCGGGGTTTCGGAGACCCAGTACTTC. This sequence encodes CASSVSGVSETQYF.

The chain is built from TRBV5-1 and TRBJ1-2; tentatively, D is TRBD1 (6 bases). The germline V and J ends were trimmed by 4 bases and 5 bases, with 15 bases remaining between them. The germline V gene encodes CDR1 SGHRS and CDR2 YFSETQ. The CDR3 spans 14 residues. Written as DNA, the CDR3 is TGCGCCAGCAGCAAACAGGGCACCTCGTATGGCTACACCTTC. This encodes CASSKQGTSYGYTF.

Note on this clone: One end of the junction varies from germline; a read error may be responsible. The chain couples TRBV10-3 to TRBJ2-7, with D unresolved. There are 14 residues in the CDR3. CDR1 is ENHRY, CDR2 SYGVKD, per germline. The CDR3 DNA is TGTGCCAGCAGTTACTTCGGCTTTGGTTACGAGCAGTACTTC. It yields the protein CASSYFGFGYEQYF.

The chain joins TRBV5-6 to TRBJ1-1; D is uncertain. Per the germline V gene, CDR1 is SGHDT and CDR2 is YYEEEE. The ends were cut back, 6 bases at V and 1 base at J, with 16 bases in the middle. The CDR3 consists of 15 residues. DNA of the CDR3: TGTGCCAGCACCCCAGGATGGGCGTGGAACACTGAAGCTTTCTTT. It is translated as CASTPGWAWNTEAFF.

In nucleotides, the CDR3 is TGCGCCAGCAGGTCCTTTAGCGGGGGGGCAAGTAATGAGCAGTTCTTC. It translates to CASRSFSGGASNEQFF. V is TRBV5-1 and J is TRBJ2-1; the match to TRBD2 covers 11 bases. Looked up from germline, CDR1 is SGHRS and CDR2 is YFSETQ. The CDR3 is 16 amino acids. The junction had 11 bases not matched to a gene; V was cut back by 5 bases and J by 7 bases.

The J gene is TRBJ2-7, the V gene TRBV7-2, with a tentative D call TRBD1 (6 bases). This CDR3 region has 14 residues. Germline values: CDR1 SGHTA, CDR2 FQGNSA. The V gene lost 4 bases and the J gene lost 3 bases, with 13 bases spanning the gap. In DNA form, the CDR3 reads TGTGCCAGCAGCTCCATGGACAGAGACTACGAGCAGTACTTC. It specifies CASSSMDRDYEQYF.

The chain employs TRBV19 and TRBJ2-3; D possibly uses TRBD1 or TRBD2 (7 bases each). CDR3 length equals 15 residues. Deletions cut 9 bases from V and 3 bases from J, with 19 bases between. Germline loops: CDR1 LNHDA, CDR2 SQIVND (reference sequence). DNA for the CDR3: TGTGCCAGCCAGGGGGGGGAGGGCAGGACAGATACGCAGTATTTT. Protein sequence: CASQGGEGRTDTQYF. Filled out from reference TRBV19 and TRBJ2-3, the complete variable domain reads DGGITQSPKYLFRKEGQNVTLSCEQNLNHDAMYWYRQDPGQGLRLIYYSQIVNDFQKGDIAEGYSVSREKKESFPLTVTSAQKNPTAFYLCASQGGEGRTDTQYFGPGTRLTVL.

The chain recombines TRBV5-1 with TRBJ2-7; the match to TRBD1 covers 10 bases. This CDR3 contains 14 residues. Looked up from germline, CDR1 is SGHRS and CDR2 is YFSETQ. V lost 9 bases to trimming and J lost 3 bases; unmatched junction nucleotides: 9. The CDR3 loop is CATYSGTGVYEQYF. The CDR3, as DNA: TGCGCCACCTACTCCGGGACAGGGGTCTACGAGCAGTACTTC.

The chain links TRBV5-8 to TRBJ1-1; 8 bases line up with TRBD1. Germline loops: CDR1 SGHTS, CDR2 YDEGEE. The CDR3 loop spans 14 amino acids. Trimming at V came to 3 bases and at J to 0 bases, leaving 1 base not matched to a gene. CDR3 DNA sequence: TGTGCCAGCAGCTGGGACAGGCTGAACACTGAAGCTTTCTTT. It yields the protein CASSWDRLNTEAFF.

This clone was detected only once. The chain uses TRBV7-9 and TRBJ1-4, with TRBD1 matching over 8 bases. Germline V CDR1 and CDR2: SEHNR, FQNEAQ (reference sequence). V dropped 6 bases and J dropped 7; count of bases not matched to a gene: 10. CDR3 length: 15 amino acids. The CDR3 loop is CASSAETGEGEKLFF. CDR3 bases: TGTGCCAGCAGTGCCGAGACAGGGGAAGGTGAAAAACTGTTTTTT.

V is TRBV5-1 and J is TRBJ2-5, with 8 bases fitting TRBD2. This CDR3 has 13 residues. The V segment lost 4 bases and the J segment 6 bases; nucleotides outside the gene matches: 5. Germline V CDR1 and CDR2: SGHRS, YFSETQ. The CDR3 nucleotides read TGCGCCAGCAGCGTGACTAGCGAGCAGACCCAGTACTTC. It encodes CASSVTSEQTQYF.

V usage is TRBV5-5 and J usage is TRBJ2-3; 8 bases align to TRBD1. V gave up 0 bases and J gave up 3 bases; unmatched junction bases: 9. CDR3 length: 17 amino acids. Germline loops: CDR1 SGHKS, CDR2 YYEKEE (reference sequence). CDR3 sequence reads: CASSLEAGGVGTDTQYF. CDR3 DNA sequence: TGTGCCAGCAGCTTGGAGGCAGGGGGCGTAGGAACAGATACGCAGTATTTT.

Here the CDR3 DNA reads TGTGCCAGCAGCCAAGGACTAGCGGGGGAGTACAATGAGCAGTTCTTC. Its protein product is CASSQGLAGEYNEQFF. The chain links TRBV7-6 to TRBJ2-1; TRBD2 matches at 13 bases. The germline V gene has CDR1 SGHVS and CDR2 FNYEAQ. The CDR3 has 16 residues. The J segment lost 4 bases and the V segment lost 5 bases, leaving 5 bases of the junction unmatched.